These 8 T cell receptor beta chains came from one sample sequenced in a study of radiation and T cells in renal cell carcinoma. Produced via immunoSEQ multiplex PCR; TCRdb's table is partial and in-frame only. The data contain tens of thousands of clones, 80% to 90% of them singletons. Time point reported: blood 2 weeks post-SBRT. The treatment here: 15 Gy SBRT to primary tumor, nephrectomy 4 weeks later. Specimen: blood, collected from a patient whose treatment included radiotherapy and nephrectomy. The source is a woman between 45 and 65 years old with renal cell carcinoma.

The chain employs TRBV10-3 and TRBJ2-3, with 7 bases identical to TRBD2. V shed 8 bases and J 2 bases; nucleotides not matched to a gene: 10. The CDR3 runs 15 residues. Looked up from germline, CDR1 is ENHRY and CDR2 is SYGVKD. DNA for the CDR3: TGTGCCATCGCCCTTGGGCGGGGGACCACAGATACGCAGTATTTT. It yields the protein CAIALGRGTTDTQYF.

The chain couples TRBV9 to TRBJ2-1, with D unresolved. The CDR3 spans 15 residues. Germline CDR1 and CDR2: SGDLS and YYNGEE. V gave up 0 bases and J gave up 0 bases, with 7 bases separating them. In DNA form, the CDR3 reads TGTGCCAGCAGCGTAGGTGATAGCTCCTACAATGAGCAGTTCTTC. Residues: CASSVGDSSYNEQFF.

This sequence joins TRBV4-2 and TRBJ2-7; 7 bases line up with TRBD1. The germline gives CDR1 LGHNA, CDR2 YNFKEQ. The CDR3 sequence is 15 residues long. J lost 2 bases, V lost 1 base, and 5 bases had no gene match. CDR3 sequence reads: CASSQAIDRAYEQYF. CDR3 nucleotide sequence: TGTGCCAGCAGCCAAGCCATAGACAGGGCCTACGAGCAGTACTTC.

A single count supports this clone. The CDR3 nucleotides read TGTGCCAGCAGTCCTACCGGGCGGGGGCAGGATGGCTACACCTTC. This gives the protein CASSPTGRGQDGYTF. The chain has TRBV28 and TRBJ1-2; D possibly corresponds to TRBD1 (6 bases). Germline V gives CDR1 MDHEN, CDR2 SYDVKM. The CDR3 spans 15 residues. Between the trimmed V and J ends, which lost 5 bases and 6 bases, there was a span of 19 bases.

The V and J genes are TRBV29-1 and TRBJ1-1; D remains unclear. The V end lost 6 bases, the J end lost 3 bases, and 14 bases lay between the germline ends. The CDR3 spans 13 residues. Germline CDR1 is SQVTM and CDR2 is ANQGSEA. CDR3 coding DNA: TGCAGCGTAGCCCTTACTCGGGACACTGAAGCTTTCTTT. It codes for CSVALTRDTEAFF. Combining the CDR3 with reference TRBV29-1 and TRBJ1-1 gives the whole variable domain SAVISQKPSRDICQRGTSLTIQCQVDSQVTMMFWYRQQPGQSLTLIATANQGSEATYESGFVIDKFPISRPNLTFSTLTVSNMSPEDSSIYLCSVALTRDTEAFFGQGTRLTVV.

CDR3 nucleotide sequence: TGTGCCAGCAGTGAACAGGGTCTCGATGGCTACACCTTC. Its translation is CASSEQGLDGYTF. The chain recombines TRBV6-1 with TRBJ1-2; a possible D gene is TRBD1 (5 bases). The V gene lost 2 bases and the J gene lost 6 bases, with 10 bases spanning the gap. This CDR3 is built from 13 residues. Germline assignment: CDR1 MNHNS and CDR2 SASEGT.

The table lists this clone with a few counts. This sequence joins TRBV5-1 and TRBJ1-1; D is unresolved. This CDR3 is built from 12 residues. Germline assignment: CDR1 SGHRS and CDR2 YFSETQ. V lost 5 bases to trimming and J lost 3 bases, with 8 bases between them. In DNA form, the CDR3 reads TGCGCCAGCAGGCGGAGTGACACTGAAGCTTTCTTT. It yields the protein CASRRSDTEAFF.

The J gene is TRBJ2-3, the V gene TRBV25-1; D ambiguous. V lost 6 bases and J lost 1, with 17 bases in between. This CDR3 comprises 16 residues. The germline V gene has CDR1 MGHDK and CDR2 SYGVNS. The CDR3 loop is CASSPQGIEGTDTQYF. CDR3 nucleotide sequence: TGTGCCAGCAGCCCCCAAGGGATTGAGGGCACAGATACGCAGTATTTT.